One sample yielded the 14 T cell receptor beta chains listed below, sequenced in a study of sequential checkpoint blockade in melanoma. The treatment: randomized to nivolumab then ipilimumab (arm A) or the reverse (arm B). The table came from immunoSEQ multiplex PCR; TCRdb's copy has only in-frame clones and leaves some out. Among approximately 12,000 clones listed, roughly 27% were seen once. Sample: tumor tissue (inferred from file names), taken from a patient given nivolumab and ipilimumab in sequence. The source of these receptors is a human donor with melanoma.

This clone was recorded a few times. The chain has TRBV6-8 and TRBJ2-7, with 7 bases lining up with TRBD1. Trimming removed 7 bases from V and 6 bases from J; junction bases left unmatched: 9. The CDR3 extends over 13 amino acids. The V gene's germline CDR1 is MNHGY and CDR2 SAAAGT. CDR3 sequence reads: CASNQGQEVEQYF. The DNA for the CDR3 is TGTGCCAGCAACCAAGGACAGGAGGTCGAGCAGTACTTC.

This clone came up a few times. The genes are TRBV11-3 and TRBJ1-1; D perhaps matches TRBD1 (6 bases). The CDR3 totals 15 residues. V was cut by 5 bases and J by 3 bases, with 16 bases left in between. Germline V lookup: CDR1 SGHNT, CDR2 YENEEA. The DNA for the CDR3 is TGTGCCAGCAGCACCGTAGGGGGTGGTGACACTGAAGCTTTCTTT. Amino acids: CASSTVGGGDTEAFF.

This clone showed up just a few times. This chain joins TRBV6-7 and TRBJ2-1; possible D gene TRBD2, 6 bases. TRBV6-7 is an ORF, with its function uncertain. V lost 5 bases and J 2 bases, leaving 28 bases between the germline ends. The CDR3 contains 20 residues. The CDR3 DNA reads TGTGCCAGCAGTCCCCCGCTGCTGTGGTATCCGGGAGCGGCCTACAATGAGCAGTTCTTC. It translates to CASSPPLLWYPGAAYNEQFF.

The chain carries TRBV19 and TRBJ2-1, with unresolved D. Germline V gives CDR1 LNHDA, CDR2 SQIVND (reference sequence). The V end was cut by 5 bases, the J end by 5 bases, with 7 bases between. The CDR3 runs 12 residues. CDR3 DNA: TGTGCCAGTAGTTTCATAGACAATGAGCAGTTCTTC. Its protein is CASSFIDNEQFF.

This rearrangement joins TRBV28 to TRBJ2-7; maybe TRBD1 (5 bases). The CDR3 sequence is 14 residues long. Germline V lookup: CDR1 MDHEN, CDR2 SYDVKM. V dropped 8 bases and J dropped 5 bases, with 19 bases sitting between them. CDR3 amino acids: CASPIRLKGNEQYF. CDR3 coding DNA: TGTGCCAGCCCTATCCGGCTTAAGGGGAACGAGCAGTACTTC.

Here the CDR3 DNA reads TGTGCCAGCAGCTCCGAGCTTTGGACTAGCGGAGAGACCCAGTACTTC. Residues: CASSSELWTSGETQYF. This sequence joins TRBV11-3 and TRBJ2-5; 10 bases are a match to TRBD2. The length of the CDR3 is 16 residues. Germline CDR1 SGHNT, CDR2 YENEEA. Trimming at V came to 4 bases and at J to 4 bases, leaving 9 bases not matched to a gene.

The V gene is TRBV6-7, the J gene TRBJ1-1; D remains unclear. TRBV6-7 is placed among ORFs of uncertain function. Trimming pared 6 bases from V and 2 bases from J, leaving 13 bases between. This CDR3 is 14 amino acids long. The CDR3 DNA reads TGTGCCAGCAGGCAGCCGCAGGTCAACACTGAAGCTTTCTTT. It translates to CASRQPQVNTEAFF.

The chain combines TRBV6-8 with TRBJ2-2, with D possibly matching TRBD2 (6 bases). V dropped 6 bases and J dropped 7 bases, with 15 bases sitting between them. The CDR3 has 14 amino acids. CDR1 and CDR2 from the germline V gene are MNHGY and SAAAGT. In nucleotides, the CDR3 is TGTGCCAGCAGCCGGGGGACCTGTGTCGGGGAGCTGTTTTTT. This sequence encodes CASSRGTCVGELFF.

The chain has TRBV6-8 and TRBJ2-2, with D uncertain. Deletions cut 3 bases from V and 0 bases from J, with 14 bases between. Germline CDR1 is MNHGY and CDR2 is SAAAGT. The CDR3 consists of 17 residues. In DNA, the CDR3 is TGTGCCAGCAGTTATGGAGCGCTAAAGTCGAACACCGGGGAGCTGTTTTTT. Translation gives CASSYGALKSNTGELFF.

This clone occurred a few times. The V call is TRBV28, the J call TRBJ1-4; 7 bases fit TRBD1. The CDR3 consists of 16 residues. The germline CDR1 and CDR2 sequences are MDHEN and SYDVKM. Losses at the gene ends were 3 bases for V and 0 bases for J; bases not matched to a gene: 4. CDR3 sequence (DNA): TGTGCCAGCAGTTTCCTTCAGGGGGCAACTAATGAAAAACTGTTTTTT. It is translated as CASSFLQGATNEKLFF.

The rearrangement links TRBV19 to TRBJ2-1; 11 nucleotides line up with TRBD2. The V gene end was trimmed by 5 bases and the J gene end by 2 bases; junction bases not matched to a gene: 8. The CDR3 spans 17 residues. The germline V gene has CDR1 LNHDA and CDR2 SQIVND (reference sequence). For the CDR3, the DNA is TGTGCCAGTAGTCTCCACCCTAGCGGGGGGACCTACAATGAGCAGTTCTTC. This sequence encodes CASSLHPSGGTYNEQFF.

This rearrangement joins TRBV18 to TRBJ2-7; no clear D. CDR3 length equals 16 residues. Trimming pared 5 bases from V and 1 base from J, leaving 18 bases between. CDR1 is KGHSH, CDR2 LQKENI, per germline. The CDR3 sequence: CASSMSDSEDSYEQYF. DNA of the CDR3: TGTGCCAGCTCAATGTCTGACTCAGAAGATTCCTACGAGCAGTACTTC.

This rearrangement joins TRBV18 to TRBJ2-1; 12 bases fit TRBD2. Germline CDR1 is KGHSH and CDR2 is LQKENI. Unmatched junction bases numbered 10, after V lost 1 base and J lost 12 bases. The CDR3 has 16 residues. CDR3 nucleotide sequence: TGTGCCAGCTCACCACGACTAGCGGGAGAGGGGGCGAGGCAGTTCTTC. The encoded protein is CASSPRLAGEGARQFF. The whole variable domain, remainder taken from reference TRBV18 and TRBJ2-1, is NAGVMQNPRHLVRRRGQEARLRCSPMKGHSHVYWYRQLPEEGLKFMVYLQKENIIDESGMPKERFSAEFPKEGPSILRIQQVVRGDSAAYFCASSPRLAGEGARQFFGPGTRLTVL.

This clone was recorded once. The chain carries TRBV10-2 and TRBJ2-7, with 12 bases lining up with TRBD2. Germline V gene data show CDR1 as WSHSY and CDR2 as SAAADI. The CDR3 sequence is 13 residues long. The trim removed 5 bases at V and 6 bases at J, leaving 2 bases unmatched. CDR3 protein: CASSILAGGEQYF. The CDR3 DNA follows: TGCGCCAGCAGTATACTAGCGGGAGGCGAGCAGTACTTC.